Listed below are T cell receptor beta chains from one sample, sequenced in a study of blood T cells in healthy people across ages. Each CDR3 protein gets one entry after TCRdb re-called the 5' RACE reads with MiXCR. The table includes roughly 700,000 distinct CDR3 sequences, about half detected once. The specimen was blood. These receptors were taken from a woman aged 55 to 70 in good health. The CDR3 runs from the conserved cysteine through the conserved F or W. The order of the fields is J gene, clone size, V gene, D gene, CDR3 DNA, CDR3 protein. A D gene is named only where the DNA matches it firmly. Rows may omit the clone size; those that give it use once, few, many or a size class.

j_gene: TRBJ2-1
abundance: .
v_gene: TRBV20-1
d_gene: TRBD2
CDR3nt: TGCAGTGCTTTCGACCCGGGAGGCTCCTACAATGAGCAGTTCTTC
CDR3aa: CSAFDPGGSYNEQFF

j_gene: TRBJ1-1
abundance: few
v_gene: TRBV7-3
d_gene: .
CDR3nt: TGTGCCAGCACCCCTGTATTGAACACTGAAGCTTTCTTT
CDR3aa: CASTPVLNTEAFF

j_gene: TRBJ2-7
abundance: .
v_gene: TRBV28
d_gene: .
CDR3nt: TGTGCCAGCAGTTTGCACGCTAGCGAGGGCGAGCAGTACTTC
CDR3aa: CASSLHASEGEQYF

j_gene: TRBJ2-7
abundance: .
v_gene: TRBV5-6
d_gene: TRBD2
CDR3nt: TGTGCCAGCAGCTTGGGTGAGCTAGCGGGAGCGGGCGAGCAGTACTTC
CDR3aa: CASSLGELAGAGEQYF

j_gene: TRBJ2-1
abundance: .
v_gene: TRBV24-1
d_gene: TRBD1
CDR3nt: TGTGCCACCAGTGATTTAGGGACAGCCTACAATGAGCAGTTCTTC
CDR3aa: CATSDLGTAYNEQFF

j_gene: TRBJ2-3
abundance: .
v_gene: TRBV6-1
d_gene: TRBD2
CDR3nt: TGTGCCAGCAGTGGAGGACTAGCGGGAGGCACAGATACGCAGTATTTT
CDR3aa: CASSGGLAGGTDTQYF

j_gene: TRBJ2-5
abundance: .
v_gene: TRBV5-1
d_gene: .
CDR3nt: TGCGCCAGCAGCTTGGAAAGACTGAAAGAGACCCAGTACTTC
CDR3aa: CASSLERLKETQYF

j_gene: TRBJ2-5
abundance: .
v_gene: TRBV27
d_gene: .
CDR3nt: TGTGCCAGCAGTTTAGTGGGCCCGGGACGAGAGACCCAGTACTTC
CDR3aa: CASSLVGPGRETQYF

j_gene: TRBJ2-1
abundance: .
v_gene: TRBV18
d_gene: .
CDR3nt: TGTGCCAGCTCTAAACTTAGCGCAGCCTTCAATGAGCAGTTCTTC
CDR3aa: CASSKLSAAFNEQFF

j_gene: TRBJ2-5
abundance: many
v_gene: TRBV5-1
d_gene: .
CDR3nt: TGCGCCAGCAGCTTGGAAGGGGAAGAGACCCAGTACTTC
CDR3aa: CASSLEGEETQYF

j_gene: TRBJ2-6
abundance: .
v_gene: TRBV20-1
d_gene: .
CDR3nt: TGCAGTGCTCCCTCAAGCTCTGGGGCCAACGTCCTGACTTTC
CDR3aa: CSAPSSSGANVLTF

j_gene: TRBJ2-2
abundance: .
v_gene: TRBV7-2
d_gene: .
CDR3nt: TGTGCCAGCCCCCGGGCATATCCATGGAACACCGGGGAGCTGTTTTTT
CDR3aa: CASPRAYPWNTGELFF

j_gene: TRBJ2-2
abundance: .
v_gene: TRBV27
d_gene: TRBD2
CDR3nt: TGTGCCAGCAGTTTTGGGTCTAGCGGGACCGGGGAGCTGTTTTTT
CDR3aa: CASSFGSSGTGELFF

j_gene: TRBJ1-5
abundance: .
v_gene: TRBV29-1
d_gene: .
CDR3nt: TGCAGCGTTGTAGGGAATCAAGGTCAGCCCCAGCATTTT
CDR3aa: CSVVGNQGQPQHF

j_gene: TRBJ2-2
abundance: .
v_gene: TRBV7-9
d_gene: TRBD1
CDR3nt: TGTGCCAGCAGCCCGACAGGGCCCGGCGGGGAGCTGTTTTTT
CDR3aa: CASSPTGPGGELFF

j_gene: TRBJ1-1
abundance: few
v_gene: TRBV20-1
d_gene: TRBD1
CDR3nt: TGCAGTGCCAGGGGGGGCAGTCAGAACACTGAAGCTTTCTTT
CDR3aa: CSARGGSQNTEAFF

j_gene: TRBJ2-7
abundance: .
v_gene: TRBV12-3/TRBV12-4
d_gene: .
CDR3nt: TGTGCCAGCAGTTCCCCGGCAAGGGGGGTCTACGAGCAGTACTTC
CDR3aa: CASSSPARGVYEQYF

j_gene: TRBJ2-3
abundance: few
v_gene: TRBV6-5
d_gene: .
CDR3nt: TGTGCCAGCAGTTATGGGGATGTCGCAGATACGCAGTATTTT
CDR3aa: CASSYGDVADTQYF

j_gene: TRBJ2-7
abundance: once
v_gene: TRBV4-3
d_gene: TRBD1
CDR3nt: TGCGCCAGCAGCCAAGATACTCCAGGGGGAGTGGAAGAGACCCGGTACTTC
CDR3aa: CASSQDTPGGVEETRYF

j_gene: TRBJ1-2
abundance: few
v_gene: TRBV6-5
d_gene: TRBD1
CDR3nt: TGTGCCAGCAGTTACATAAGACAGGGGGCTGTCGGCTACACCTTC
CDR3aa: CASSYIRQGAVGYTF

j_gene: TRBJ2-7
abundance: .
v_gene: TRBV2
d_gene: .
CDR3nt: TGTGCCAGCGGAGGAGGGGCGACTACCTACGAGCAGTACTTC
CDR3aa: CASGGGATTYEQYF

j_gene: TRBJ2-2
abundance: many
v_gene: TRBV20-1
d_gene: .
CDR3nt: TGCAGTGCTAGAGGGCAGGGTCGCACCGGGGAGCTGTTTTTT
CDR3aa: CSARGQGRTGELFF

j_gene: TRBJ2-7
abundance: .
v_gene: TRBV21-1
d_gene: .
CDR3nt: TGTGCCAGCAGCCCTAGAACGGCTAGCGGGAGAAGATCCTGCGAGCAGTACTTC
CDR3aa: CASSPRTASGRRSCEQYF

j_gene: TRBJ2-7
abundance: few
v_gene: TRBV20-1
d_gene: .
CDR3nt: TGCAGTGCTAGTCCACAGGTGACCTACGAGCAGTACTTC
CDR3aa: CSASPQVTYEQYF

j_gene: TRBJ1-1
abundance: once
v_gene: TRBV6-5
d_gene: .
CDR3nt: TGTGCCAGCAGTTACTCGAGTGGCAGGGCGAACACTGAAGCTTTCTTT
CDR3aa: CASSYSSGRANTEAFF

j_gene: TRBJ1-2
abundance: few
v_gene: TRBV12-3/TRBV12-4
d_gene: .
CDR3nt: TGTGCCAGCAGTTTTAACCAAGACGACGGCTACACCTTC
CDR3aa: CASSFNQDDGYTF

j_gene: TRBJ2-7
abundance: few
v_gene: TRBV20-1
d_gene: .
CDR3nt: TGCAGTGCTACCCTAGCTGAACGAACCTACGAGCAGTACTTC
CDR3aa: CSATLAERTYEQYF

j_gene: TRBJ2-3
abundance: .
v_gene: TRBV7-2
d_gene: .
CDR3nt: TGTGCCAGCAGCGCCAGGGGAGGTACGCAGTATTTT
CDR3aa: CASSARGGTQYF

j_gene: TRBJ2-1
abundance: few
v_gene: TRBV7-3
d_gene: TRBD2
CDR3nt: TGTGCCAGCAGCTTATCGGGGACTAGCGGCCACAACGAGCAGTTCTTC
CDR3aa: CASSLSGTSGHNEQFF

j_gene: TRBJ1-1
abundance: once
v_gene: TRBV3-1
d_gene: .
CDR3nt: TGTGCCAGCCGCCAAGACAGTCCTGAAGCTTTCTTT
CDR3aa: CASRQDSPEAFF

j_gene: TRBJ2-1
abundance: .
v_gene: TRBV7-6
d_gene: TRBD2
CDR3nt: TGTGCCAGCAGCTTATCCCGTACTAGCGGGGTTGGTAATGAGCAGTTCTTC
CDR3aa: CASSLSRTSGVGNEQFF

j_gene: TRBJ2-5
abundance: .
v_gene: TRBV7-2
d_gene: .
CDR3nt: TGTGCCAGCAGCAGGAAGGTACAAGAGACCCAGTACTTC
CDR3aa: CASSRKVQETQYF

j_gene: TRBJ1-2
abundance: .
v_gene: TRBV28
d_gene: .
CDR3nt: TGTGCCAGCAGTTTATCCAGTCCCTCCCTAGGCTACACCTTC
CDR3aa: CASSLSSPSLGYTF

j_gene: TRBJ2-5
abundance: .
v_gene: TRBV6-5
d_gene: TRBD1
CDR3nt: TGTGCCAGCAGGCCAACCGGGACAGGGGGAAGGACCCAGTACTTC
CDR3aa: CASRPTGTGGRTQYF

j_gene: TRBJ2-5
abundance: many
v_gene: TRBV20-1
d_gene: .
CDR3nt: TGCAGTGCTAGAGTGTTCGGGGTTCGGGAGACCCAGTACTTC
CDR3aa: CSARVFGVRETQYF

j_gene: TRBJ2-4
abundance: .
v_gene: TRBV27
d_gene: .
CDR3nt: TGTGCCAGCAGTTTCTCCCATCTCTTACACCCTGGCAACATTCAGTACTTC
CDR3aa: CASSFSHLLHPGNIQYF

j_gene: TRBJ1-2
abundance: many
v_gene: TRBV11-2
d_gene: .
CDR3nt: TGTGCCAGCAGCTTAACTCTTCAGGGCGGCTATGGCTACACCTTC
CDR3aa: CASSLTLQGGYGYTF

j_gene: TRBJ2-7
abundance: .
v_gene: TRBV5-8
d_gene: .
CDR3nt: TGTGCCAGCAGCCTACGGGTCGGATTTACCTACGAGCAGTACTTC
CDR3aa: CASSLRVGFTYEQYF

j_gene: TRBJ2-7
abundance: few
v_gene: TRBV6-2/TRBV6-3
d_gene: .
CDR3nt: TGTGCCAGCAGTTATGGGGACGGATCCTACGAGCAGTACTTC
CDR3aa: CASSYGDGSYEQYF

j_gene: TRBJ1-2
abundance: few
v_gene: TRBV4-2
d_gene: TRBD1
CDR3nt: TGTGCCAGTAGCCATCCGGGACAGAAGAACTATGGCTACACCTTC
CDR3aa: CASSHPGQKNYGYTF

j_gene: TRBJ2-5
abundance: .
v_gene: TRBV6-2/TRBV6-3
d_gene: TRBD2
CDR3nt: TGTGCCAGCAGTTACGGTGGACTAGCGGGAGGAGAGACCCAGTACTTC
CDR3aa: CASSYGGLAGGETQYF

j_gene: TRBJ2-3
abundance: .
v_gene: TRBV12-5
d_gene: .
CDR3nt: TGTGCTAGTGGTTTGGGTTCGGGCGGCACAGATACGCAGTATTTT
CDR3aa: CASGLGSGGTDTQYF

j_gene: TRBJ2-1
abundance: .
v_gene: TRBV6-1
d_gene: TRBD1
CDR3nt: TGTGCCAGCATTGCCGGGACAGGGTCTTGGAATGAGCAGTTCTTC
CDR3aa: CASIAGTGSWNEQFF

j_gene: TRBJ1-1
abundance: once
v_gene: TRBV29-1
d_gene: .
CDR3nt: TGCAGCGGTCGAGGTAACACTGAAGCTTTCTTT
CDR3aa: CSGRGNTEAFF